This T cell receptor (beta chain) is from a study of cytomegalovirus exposure and HLA in healthy donors. V shed 0 bases, J shed 6 bases, and the junction held 2 bases outside the gene matches. The CDR3 length is 14 residues. Germline CDR1 and CDR2: SEHNR and FQNEAQ (reference sequence). PCR involved 60 Vbeta and 13 Jbeta primers. This table comes from immunoSEQ multiplex PCR, and its TCRdb copy is limited to in-frame clones, with some not included. The profile shows approximately 110,000 clones, around three quarters of them singletons. The TCR originated in a female donor in good health and CMV-seropositive. Specimen: PBMCs. J is TRBJ2-3 and V is TRBV7-9; 8 bases map to TRBD2. DNA for the CDR3: TGTGCCAGCAGCTTAGCGCGGGGGGACGATACGCAGTATTTT. It encodes CASSLARGDDTQYF.